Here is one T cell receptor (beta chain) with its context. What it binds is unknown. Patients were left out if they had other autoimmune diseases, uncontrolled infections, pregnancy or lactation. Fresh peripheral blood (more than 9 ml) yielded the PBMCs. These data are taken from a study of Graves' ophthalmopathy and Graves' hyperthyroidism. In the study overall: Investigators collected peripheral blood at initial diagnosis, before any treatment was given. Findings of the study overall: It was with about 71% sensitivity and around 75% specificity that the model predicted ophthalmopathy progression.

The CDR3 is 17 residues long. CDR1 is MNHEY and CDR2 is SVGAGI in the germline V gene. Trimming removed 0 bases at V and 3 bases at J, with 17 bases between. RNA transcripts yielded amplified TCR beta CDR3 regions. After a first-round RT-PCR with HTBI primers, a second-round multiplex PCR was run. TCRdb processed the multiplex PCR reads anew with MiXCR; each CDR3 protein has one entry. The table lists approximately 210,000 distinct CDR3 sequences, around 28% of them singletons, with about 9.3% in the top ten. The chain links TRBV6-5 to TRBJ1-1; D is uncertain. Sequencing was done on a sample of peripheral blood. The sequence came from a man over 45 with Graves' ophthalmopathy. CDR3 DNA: TGTGCCAGCAGTTACTCGTACGGTGCGCTGACGGACACTGAAGCTTTCTTT. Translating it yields CASSYSYGALTDTEAFF.